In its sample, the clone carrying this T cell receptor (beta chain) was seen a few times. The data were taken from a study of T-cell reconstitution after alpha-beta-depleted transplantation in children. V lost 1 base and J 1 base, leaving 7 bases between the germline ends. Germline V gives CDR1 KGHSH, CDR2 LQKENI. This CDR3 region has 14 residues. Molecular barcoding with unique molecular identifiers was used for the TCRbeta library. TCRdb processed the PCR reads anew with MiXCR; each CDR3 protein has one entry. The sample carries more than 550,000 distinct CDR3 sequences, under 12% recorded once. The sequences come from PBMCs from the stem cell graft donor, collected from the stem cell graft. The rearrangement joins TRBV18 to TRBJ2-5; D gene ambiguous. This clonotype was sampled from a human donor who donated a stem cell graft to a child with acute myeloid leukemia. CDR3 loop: CASSPQNAQETQYF. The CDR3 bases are TGTGCCAGCTCACCACAAAATGCCCAAGAGACCCAGTACTTC.